One and the same sample provided the 2 T cell receptor beta chains below, sequenced in a study of T cell responses to AZD1222 COVID-19 vaccine. Assay used: immunoSEQ multiplex PCR; TCRdb lists only in-frame clones, some missing. The data hold 180,000 or so clones, with less than 95% observed a single time. Sequenced here: peripheral blood, sampled on day 0 of AZD1222 vaccination. All receptors derive from an adult in good health.

V is TRBV12-3 or TRBV12-4 and J is TRBJ2-1; D is uncertain. Trimming cost V 7 bases and J 7 bases, with 11 bases left between them. The CDR3 has 12 amino acids. The CDR3 nucleotides read TGTGCCAGCAAATCGTCGGAAAATGAGCAGTTCTTC. As protein: CASKSSENEQFF.

V usage is TRBV7-2 and J usage is TRBJ1-5, with D uncertain. This CDR3 has 16 residues. Trimming pared 1 base from V and 2 bases from J, leaving 12 bases between. Germline V gene lookup returns CDR1 SGHTA and CDR2 FQGNSA. CDR3 DNA: TGTGCCAGCAGCTTAGGGACTACGGCGGGCAATCAGCCCCAGCATTTT. This gives the protein CASSLGTTAGNQPQHF. The full variable domain, its missing parts supplied by reference TRBV7-2 and TRBJ1-5, is GAGVSQSPSNKVTEKGKDVELRCDPISGHTALYWYRQSLGQGLEFLIYFQGNSAPDKSGLPSDRFSAERTGGSVSTLTIQRTQQEDSAVYLCASSLGTTAGNQPQHFGDGTRLSIL.